The rows below give T cell receptor beta chains drawn from one sample of a study of T cells in Graves' hyperthyroidism and ophthalmopathy. Via MiXCR, TCRdb re-called the multiplex PCR reads, giving one row per CDR3 protein. The sample includes 200,000 to 250,000 distinct CDR3 sequences, approximately 20% of them seen just once. Sequencing was done on a sample of blood. Receptor source: a man aged 35-49 years with Graves' hyperthyroidism. Both conserved end residues are part of each CDR3. Each record gives: clone size, D gene, V gene, J gene, CDR3 DNA, CDR3 protein. A D gene is named only where the DNA matches it firmly. Part of the rows lack a size; the others show once, few, many or a class for expanded clones.

few	-	TRBV9	TRBJ2-1	TGTGCCAGCAGCGCGGATTTCCAGGGGGGCTACAATGAGCAGTTCTTC	CASSADFQGGYNEQFF
few	TRBD1	TRBV11-2	TRBJ1-2	TGTGCCAGCAGCTTCGTTGGACAGGGGCGAGGCTACACCTTC	CASSFVGQGRGYTF
many	TRBD1	TRBV7-2	TRBJ2-5	TGTGCCAGCAGCAAGACAGGGGGAATGTCCGGAGAGACCCAGTACTTC	CASSKTGGMSGETQYF
-	TRBD1	TRBV6-2/TRBV6-3	TRBJ2-1	TGTGCCAGCAGTAAATCCATAATAACAGGGGATAAGTGGGATGAGCAGTTCTTC	CASSKSIITGDKWDEQFF
few	-	TRBV28	TRBJ2-2	TGTGCCAGCAGTTCGGGGGGCTCCGGGGAGCTGTTTTTT	CASSSGGSGELFF
many	TRBD1	TRBV28	TRBJ1-1	TGTGCCAGCAGCCCCTTCCAGGGGGCCGACACTGAAGCTTTCTTT	CASSPFQGADTEAFF
many	TRBD1	TRBV7-9	TRBJ2-2	TGTGCCAGCAGCTCGGGACAGGGGTACACCGGGGAGCTGTTTTTT	CASSSGQGYTGELFF
-	-	TRBV4-2	TRBJ1-5	TGTGCCAGCAACTGGGGTGGTAGCAATCAGCCCCAGCATTTT	CASNWGGSNQPQHF
few	TRBD1	TRBV7-2	TRBJ2-5	TGTGCCAGCAGCTTAGTACAGGGGAAAGAAGAGACCCAGTACTTC	CASSLVQGKEETQYF
many	-	TRBV2	TRBJ2-1	TGTGCCAGCAGACCCGATCCCAATGAGCAGTTCTTC	CASRPDPNEQFF
-	TRBD1	TRBV5-1	TRBJ2-1	TGCGCCAGCAGCTTGGGCCTCTCAGGGGGCGTCGGGGAGAATGAGCAGTTCTTC	CASSLGLSGGVGENEQFF
many	-	TRBV19	TRBJ2-2	TGTGCCAGTAGTATTTCGGTAGGGTCCGGGGAGCTGTTTTTT	CASSISVGSGELFF
-	-	TRBV11-2	TRBJ2-5	TGTGCCAGCAGCTTAGGTCCCACCCAAGAGACCCAGTACTTC	CASSLGPTQETQYF
many	TRBD1	TRBV6-2/TRBV6-3	TRBJ1-1	TGTGCCAGCAGTTACGACAGGGGGCGAGTCGGCACTGAAGCTTTCTTT	CASSYDRGRVGTEAFF
many	-	TRBV28	TRBJ1-6	TGTGCCAGCAGTTCCCCGAGGAGGAGGGGATCAACTAATTCACCCCTCCACTTT	CASSSPRRRGSTNSPLHF
many	-	TRBV5-6	TRBJ2-7	TGTGCCAGCAGCTTCACCGGGACAAACCACGAGCAGTACTTC	CASSFTGTNHEQYF
many	TRBD2	TRBV6-2/TRBV6-3	TRBJ2-1	TGTGCCAGCAGTGCCCATACTAGCGGGGGGGCCAATGAGCAGTTCTTC	CASSAHTSGGANEQFF
many	-	TRBV5-1	TRBJ2-1	TGCGCCAGCAGCTTGGCACAGTACAATGAGCAGTTCTTC	CASSLAQYNEQFF
few	-	TRBV28	TRBJ1-1	TGTGCCAGCAGTTTAAAGACTGAAGCTTTCTTT	CASSLKTEAFF
-	-	TRBV9	TRBJ2-3	TGTGCCAGCAGCGTTGACCTTGCTAGCACAGATACGCAGTATTTT	CASSVDLASTDTQYF
many	TRBD1	TRBV28	TRBJ1-1	TGTGCCAGCAGTTTCCTCTTCTTGAAAAACAGGGGTACCACTGAAGCTTTCTTT	CASSFLFLKNRGTTEAFF
-	-	TRBV11-2	TRBJ1-1	TGTGCCAGCAGCTTAGCCGGAGACACTGGAGCTTTCTTT	CASSLAGDTGAFF
-	TRBD1	TRBV19	TRBJ2-1	TGTGCCAGTAGTCGATTAGACAGGGGGGCCTACAATGAGCAGTTCTTC	CASSRLDRGAYNEQFF
many	-	TRBV20-1	TRBJ1-1	TGCAAACCCATTGGGGGACCCGATGAAGCTTTCTTT	CKPIGGPDEAFF
many	-	TRBV5-5	TRBJ2-7	TGTGCCAGCAGCTACCAAAACTGGGAGCAGTACTTC	CASSYQNWEQYF
many	-	TRBV24-1	TRBJ2-3	TGTGCCACCAGTGATTACGGGACAAGGGACCGAGATACGCAGTATTTT	CATSDYGTRDRDTQYF
few	-	TRBV6-5	TRBJ2-4	TGTGCCAGCAGTTACCACCCCGGGGCGGGGGCGGGAAACATTCAGTACTTC	CASSYHPGAGAGNIQYF
many	TRBD2	TRBV24-1	TRBJ2-3	TGTGCCACCAGCGCCTCACTAGCGGGGGGTGCAGATACGCAGTATTTT	CATSASLAGGADTQYF
few	-	TRBV20-1	TRBJ2-3	TGCAGTGCAATTGAGCTAGATACGCAGTATTTT	CSAIELDTQYF
few	-	TRBV9	TRBJ2-6	TGTGCCAGCAGCAACAACCACCTGGGCAGGGCCAACGTCCTGACTTTC	CASSNNHLGRANVLTF
many	-	TRBV13	TRBJ1-1	TGTGCCAGCAGTTTAGCACGCCGGGCTGAAGCTTTCTTT	CASSLARRAEAFF
few	-	TRBV20-1	TRBJ2-7	TGCAGTGCTAGGGCCGGGCCCTCCTACGAGCAGTACTTC	CSARAGPSYEQYF
few	TRBD2	TRBV7-3	TRBJ2-1	TGTGCCAGCAGCTTAGGCGGGAGTGCCTCCTACAATGAGCAGTTCTTC	CASSLGGSASYNEQFF
-	-	TRBV6-2/TRBV6-3	TRBJ1-2	TGTGCCAGCAGTTACTCGGGATCCTATGGCTACACCTTC	CASSYSGSYGYTF
many	TRBD1	TRBV7-3	TRBJ2-7	TGTGCCAGCAGCCCGACAGGGAACTACGAGCAGTACTTC	CASSPTGNYEQYF
many	-	TRBV24-1	TRBJ2-5	TGTGCCACCAGTGAGGTCGAGAAGGGGACCCAGTACTTC	CATSEVEKGTQYF
many	-	TRBV20-1	TRBJ2-7	TGCAGTACTGGAGGGACTGGCATGGGGGAGCAGTACTTC	CSTGGTGMGEQYF
many	-	TRBV20-1	TRBJ1-1	TGCAGTGCTAGTGGGGGTGGTGGAGCAGCCGAAGCTTTCTTT	CSASGGGGAAEAFF
few	-	TRBV6-1	TRBJ1-5	TGTGCCAGCAGATCCAAGCAATTTAGCAATCAGCCCCAGCATTTT	CASRSKQFSNQPQHF
many	-	TRBV28	TRBJ2-6	TGTGCCAGCAGTTTAGTGATGCCCCTCTCTGGGGCCAACGTCCTGACTTTC	CASSLVMPLSGANVLTF
few	TRBD2	TRBV7-9	TRBJ2-3	TGTGCCAGCAGAATAACTAGCGGGGGGGCCGGTTTGGATACGCAGTATTTT	CASRITSGGAGLDTQYF
-	-	TRBV6-1	TRBJ2-1	TGTGCCAGCAGTCTGGCCGTGACGCAGTTCTTC	CASSLAVTQFF
many	TRBD2	TRBV12-3/TRBV12-4	TRBJ2-5	TGTGCCAGCAGGCGGGGGGCTGACTCGACCGGGGGGAAAGAGACCCAGTACTTC	CASRRGADSTGGKETQYF
many	-	TRBV7-8	TRBJ2-1	TGTGCCAGCAGCCCCGGTCGGAGCTCCTACAATGAGCAGTTCTTC	CASSPGRSSYNEQFF
few	-	TRBV19	TRBJ2-7	TGTGCCAGTAGTGCCGGGCCTAGCTCCTACGAGCAGTACTTC	CASSAGPSSYEQYF
-	-	TRBV6-2/TRBV6-3	TRBJ1-2	TGTGCCAGCAGGGACAGTTCCAACTATGGCTACACCTTC	CASRDSSNYGYTF
many	-	TRBV12-3/TRBV12-4	TRBJ2-2	TGTGCCAGCAGTTTTGGGGGCGGGGAGCTGTTTTTT	CASSFGGGELFF
many	-	TRBV4-3	TRBJ2-1	TGCGCCAGCAGCCAAGCCACCGTCGCCCTCGAGCAGTTCTTC	CASSQATVALEQFF
-	-	TRBV4-3	TRBJ1-5	TGCGCCAGCAGCCATGATCGACGGGCCAGCCAGCCCCAGCATTTT	CASSHDRRASQPQHF
many	TRBD1	TRBV5-6	TRBJ2-5	TGTGCCAGCAGCTACGGGACAGAAGAGACCCAGTACTTC	CASSYGTEETQYF